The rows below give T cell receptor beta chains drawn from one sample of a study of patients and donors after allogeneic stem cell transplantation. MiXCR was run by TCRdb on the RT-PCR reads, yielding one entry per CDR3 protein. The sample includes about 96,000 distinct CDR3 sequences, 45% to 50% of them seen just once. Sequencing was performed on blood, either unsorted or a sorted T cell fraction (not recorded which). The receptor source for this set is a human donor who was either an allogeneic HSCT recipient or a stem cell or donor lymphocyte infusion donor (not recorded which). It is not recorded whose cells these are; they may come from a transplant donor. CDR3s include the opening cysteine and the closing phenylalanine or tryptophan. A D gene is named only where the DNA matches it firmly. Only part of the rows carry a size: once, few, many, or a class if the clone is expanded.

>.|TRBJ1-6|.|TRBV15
CATSLDDRRSPLHF
TGTGCCACCAGCCTAGATGATAGGAGGTCACCCCTCCACTTT
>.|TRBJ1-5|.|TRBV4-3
CASSQDWRDQRNGQPQHF
TGCGCCAGCAGCCAAGATTGGAGGGATCAAAGAAACGGCCAGCCCCAGCATTTT
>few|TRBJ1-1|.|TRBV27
CASSTLKTGTEAFF
TGTGCCAGCAGTACACTAAAAACAGGGACTGAAGCTTTCTTT
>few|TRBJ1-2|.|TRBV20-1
CSAPGYGYTF
TGCAGTGCTCCCGGCTATGGCTACACCTTC
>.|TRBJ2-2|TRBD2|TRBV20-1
CSAGASGRARTGELFF
TGCAGTGCTGGCGCTAGCGGGAGGGCCCGGACCGGGGAGCTGTTTTTT
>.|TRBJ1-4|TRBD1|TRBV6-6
CASSLRQGGEKLFF
TGTGCCAGCAGTTTACGACAGGGCGGTGAAAAACTGTTTTTT
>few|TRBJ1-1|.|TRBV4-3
CASSQDRQLGDTEAFF
TGCGCCAGCAGCCAAGACCGCCAACTTGGGGACACTGAAGCTTTCTTT
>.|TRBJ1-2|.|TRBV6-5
CASSYSFWDTFYGYTF
TGTGCCAGCAGTTACTCGTTTTGGGATACATTCTATGGCTACACCTTC
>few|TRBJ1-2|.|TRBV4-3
CASSQEDKGELYGYTF
TGCGCCAGCAGCCAAGAGGACAAGGGGGAACTATATGGCTACACCTTC
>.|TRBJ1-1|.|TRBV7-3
CASSSAQNTEAFF
TGTGCCAGCAGCTCGGCTCAGAACACTGAAGCTTTCTTT
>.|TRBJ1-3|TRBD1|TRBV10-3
CAIKQGSSGNTIYF
TGTGCCATCAAACAGGGGAGCTCTGGAAACACCATATATTTT
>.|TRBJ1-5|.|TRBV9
CASSLSGFSNQPQHF
TGTGCCAGCAGCTTAAGCGGGTTTAGCAATCAGCCCCAGCATTTT
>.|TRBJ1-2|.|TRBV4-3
CASSQDLPERGYTF
TGCGCCAGCAGCCAAGATCTGCCAGAGCGCGGCTACACCTTC
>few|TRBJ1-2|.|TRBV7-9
CASTVGDSFYGYTF
TGTGCCAGCACGGTTGGCGACTCATTCTATGGCTACACCTTC
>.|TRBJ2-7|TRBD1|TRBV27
CASSLKGTGADPYEQYF
TGTGCCAGCAGTTTAAAGGGGACAGGGGCCGACCCCTACGAGCAGTACTTC
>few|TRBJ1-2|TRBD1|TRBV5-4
CASSGRTGLNGYTF
TGTGCCAGCAGCGGGAGGACAGGGTTGAATGGCTACACCTTC
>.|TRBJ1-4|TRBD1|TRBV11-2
CASSRRDRGTNEKLFF
TGTGCCAGCAGCCGACGGGACAGGGGAACTAATGAAAAACTGTTTTTT
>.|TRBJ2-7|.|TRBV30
CASRTGTFYEQYF
TGTGCCTCAAGAACCGGGACATTTTACGAGCAGTACTTC
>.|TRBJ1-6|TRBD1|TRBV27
CASRVGQGDSPLHF
TGTGCCAGCAGGGTCGGACAGGGAGATTCACCCCTCCACTTT
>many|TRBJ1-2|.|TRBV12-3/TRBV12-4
CASSLAGYGYTF
TGTGCCAGCAGCTTAGCAGGTTATGGCTACACCTTC
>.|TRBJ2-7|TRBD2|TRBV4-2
CASSQEGLAIYEQYF
TGTGCCAGCAGCCAAGAGGGACTAGCAATATACGAGCAGTACTTC
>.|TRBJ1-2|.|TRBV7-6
CASSTGNYGYTF
TGTGCCAGCAGCACAGGGAACTATGGCTACACCTTC
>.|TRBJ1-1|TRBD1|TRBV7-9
CASSFQGVGTEAFF
TGTGCCAGCAGCTTCCAGGGGGTGGGCACTGAAGCTTTCTTT
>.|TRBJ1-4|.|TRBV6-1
CASSDFDGYEKLFF
TGTGCCAGCAGTGATTTCGACGGATATGAAAAACTGTTTTTT
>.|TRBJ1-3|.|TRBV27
CASSLGGAYGNTIYF
TGTGCCAGCAGTTTAGGGGGAGCGTATGGAAACACCATATATTTT
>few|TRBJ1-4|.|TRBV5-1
CASSLARDEKLFF
TGCGCCAGCAGCTTGGCACGGGATGAAAAACTGTTTTTT
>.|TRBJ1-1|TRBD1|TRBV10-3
CAISASGTGGSEAFF
TGTGCCATCAGTGCCTCCGGGACAGGGGGATCTGAAGCTTTCTTT
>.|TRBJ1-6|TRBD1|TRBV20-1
CSARGGRGDSPLHF
TGCAGTGCTAGAGGTGGCAGGGGGGATTCACCCCTCCACTTT
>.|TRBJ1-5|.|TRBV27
CASSFGRDQPQHF
TGTGCCAGCAGTTTTGGCAGAGATCAGCCCCAGCATTTT
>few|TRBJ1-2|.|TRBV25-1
CASTLGGGGYTF
TGTGCCAGCACTCTAGGAGGAGGTGGCTACACCTTC
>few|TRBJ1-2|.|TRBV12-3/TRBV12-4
CASSNRALFNYGYTF
TGTGCCAGCAGTAACCGGGCACTCTTTAACTATGGCTACACCTTC
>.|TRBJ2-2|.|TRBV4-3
CASSQVNLETGELFF
TGCGCCAGCAGCCAAGTGAACTTAGAGACCGGGGAGCTGTTTTTT
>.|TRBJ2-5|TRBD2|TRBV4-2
CASSHGTNQETQYF
TGTGCCAGCAGCCACGGGACTAACCAAGAGACCCAGTACTTC
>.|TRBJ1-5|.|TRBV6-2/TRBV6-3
CAIGRGHTTNQPQHF
TGTGCCATCGGGCGGGGCCACACGACCAATCAGCCCCAGCATTTT
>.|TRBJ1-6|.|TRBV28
CASRGRAGPLHF
TGTGCCAGCAGGGGAAGAGCCGGGCCCCTCCACTTT